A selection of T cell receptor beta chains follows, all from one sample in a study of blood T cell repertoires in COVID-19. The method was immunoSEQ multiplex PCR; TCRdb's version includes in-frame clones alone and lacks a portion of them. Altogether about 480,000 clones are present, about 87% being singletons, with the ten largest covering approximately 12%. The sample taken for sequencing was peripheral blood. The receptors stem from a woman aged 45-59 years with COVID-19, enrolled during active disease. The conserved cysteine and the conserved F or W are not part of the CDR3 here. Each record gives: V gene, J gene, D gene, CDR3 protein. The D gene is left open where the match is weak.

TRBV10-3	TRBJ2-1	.	AISEGAGAGRHEQF
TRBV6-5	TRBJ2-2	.	ASSYSSGIGAGELF
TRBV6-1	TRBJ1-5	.	ASSEEWGQPQH
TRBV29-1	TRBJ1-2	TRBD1	SGTGTADYGYT
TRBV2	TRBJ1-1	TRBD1	ASSELGTASLNTEAF
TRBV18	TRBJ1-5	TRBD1	ASSLTGASNQPQH
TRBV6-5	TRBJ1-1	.	ASTGRRGTEAF
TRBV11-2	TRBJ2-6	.	ASSFAASGANVLT
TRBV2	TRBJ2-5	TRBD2	ASSLAGTPEETQY
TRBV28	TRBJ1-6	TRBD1	ASSLRTGPTRALH
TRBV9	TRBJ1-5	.	ASSVVGRTDNQPQH
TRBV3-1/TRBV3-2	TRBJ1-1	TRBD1	ASSYTGVGTEAF
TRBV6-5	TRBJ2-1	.	ASTDGSYNEQF
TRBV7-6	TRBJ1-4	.	ASSRGRNNEKLF
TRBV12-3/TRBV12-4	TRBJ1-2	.	ASSRDTYGYT
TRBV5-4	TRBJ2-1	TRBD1	ASSLNRDRGYLSYNEQF
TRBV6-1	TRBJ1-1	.	ASSDLGRGHEAF
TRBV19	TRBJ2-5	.	ASSSRGTQETQY
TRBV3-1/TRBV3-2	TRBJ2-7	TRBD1	ASSRRQGNEQY
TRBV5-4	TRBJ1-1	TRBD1	ASSIQGGSTEAF
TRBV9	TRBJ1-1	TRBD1	ASSVVDRGSEAF
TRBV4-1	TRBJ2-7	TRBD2	ASSLGLAGGEQY
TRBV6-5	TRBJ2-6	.	ASHESSGANVLT
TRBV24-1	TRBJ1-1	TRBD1	ATKGQGHTEAF
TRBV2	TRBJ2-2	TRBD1	ASRTGATTGELF
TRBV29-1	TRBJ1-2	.	SVDGQGGYGYT
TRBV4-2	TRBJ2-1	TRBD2	ASSPVTSGGANEQF
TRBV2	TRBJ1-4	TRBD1	ASSDGTGQTNEKLF
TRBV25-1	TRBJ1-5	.	ASSEWGGNQPQH
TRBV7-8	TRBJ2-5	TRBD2	ASSPLDSGGETQY
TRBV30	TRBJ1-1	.	GTGRGTEAF
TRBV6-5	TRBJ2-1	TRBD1	ASTRRGRYNEQF
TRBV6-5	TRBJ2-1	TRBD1	ASRGQGDYNEQF
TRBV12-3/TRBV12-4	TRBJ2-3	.	ASSLSDTQY
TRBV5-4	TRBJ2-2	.	ASSLGPGTGELF
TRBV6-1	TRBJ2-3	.	ASSEEPLDSKDTQY
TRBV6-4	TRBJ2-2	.	ASSPVLLSGELF
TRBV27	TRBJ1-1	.	ASSFSLTVNTEAF
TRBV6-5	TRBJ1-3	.	ASSYAGSGNTIY
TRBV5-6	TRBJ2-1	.	ASTRLQGGSSYNEQF
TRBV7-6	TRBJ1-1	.	ASSLDPGEAF
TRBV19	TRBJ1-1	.	ASSLPSGGVEAF
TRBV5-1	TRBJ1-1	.	ASSLGGQGGTEAF
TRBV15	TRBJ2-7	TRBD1	ATSRAGTGGEQY
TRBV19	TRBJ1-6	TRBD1	ASSPDREGSPLH
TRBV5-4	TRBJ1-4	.	AAGSGHANEKLF
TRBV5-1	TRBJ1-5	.	ASSSEGNRDQPQH
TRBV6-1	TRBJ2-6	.	ASSEAPTGSAGANVLT
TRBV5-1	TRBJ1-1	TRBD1	ASSSGQGLGMNTEAF
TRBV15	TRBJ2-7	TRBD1	ATSRGTGGYEQY
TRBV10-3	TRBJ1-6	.	AAGVTEANSPLH
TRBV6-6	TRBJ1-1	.	ASSTPGSAF
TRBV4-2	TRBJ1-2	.	ASSLVAGEFSLDGYT
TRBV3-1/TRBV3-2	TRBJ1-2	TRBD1	ASSQDPGGYGYT
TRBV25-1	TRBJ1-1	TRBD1	ASMGQGVNTEAF
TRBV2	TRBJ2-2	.	ASRFGGGGTGELF
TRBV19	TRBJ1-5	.	ASTKGRGNQPQH
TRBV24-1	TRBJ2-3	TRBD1	ATSDPGQGNVDTQY